The 7 T cell receptor beta chains below come from one sample, sequenced in a study of regulatory T cells in long-lasting Graves disease. Library construction for TCR beta used iRepertoire HTBI primers and Arm-PCR of CDR3 regions. TCRdb itself ran the multiplex PCR reads through MiXCR, one entry per CDR3 protein. The sample lists about 530,000 distinct CDR3 sequences; about 16% were seen once. The time point is: newly diagnosed GD, antithyroid drugs for less than 3 months. The authors made the TCR library using RNA they extracted from PBMCs. The sample was also reused in another study, on T cells in Graves' hyperthyroidism and ophthalmopathy.

Sequenced here: peripheral blood mononuclear cells (PBMCs), sampled at new diagnosis, from a patient treated with antithyroid drugs. Receptors were obtained from a woman aged 40 to 65 with Graves disease.

Points on this clonotype: Just one base apart from a much larger clone, this may be a read error. This sequence joins TRBV7-2 and TRBJ2-3; 7 bases agree with TRBD1. The CDR3 has 16 residues. Per the germline V gene, CDR1 is SGHTA and CDR2 is FQGNSA. V dropped 5 bases and J dropped 0; count of bases not matched to a gene: 8. The chain's CDR3 is CASSLTDRVSTDTQYF. The DNA of the CDR3 is TGTGCCAGCAGCCTTACTGACAGGGTTAGCACAGATACGCAGTATTTT.

The genes are TRBV10-3 and TRBJ2-2; D gene ambiguous. V lost 4 bases, J lost 4 bases, and 4 bases lay in between. Germline assignment: CDR1 ENHRY and CDR2 SYGVKD. CDR3 length: 12 residues. CDR3 nucleotides: TGTGCCATCAGTGGCCTCACCGGGGAGCTGTTTTTT. Translated, it gives CAISGLTGELFF.

This clonotype occurred many times. The V call is TRBV29-1, the J call TRBJ2-7, with a possible D match to TRBD1 (6 bases). The CDR3 consists of 12 residues. Germline CDR1 and CDR2: SQVTM and ANQGSEA. V lost 7 bases and J 0 bases, leaving 10 bases between the germline ends. The CDR3 sequence: CSAGGASYEQYF. DNA for the CDR3: TGCAGCGCTGGGGGCGCCTCCTACGAGCAGTACTTC.

The chain links TRBV12-5 to TRBJ1-2; D is unclear. Trimming took off 2 bases at V and 6 bases at J, with 1 base between the two ends. The CDR3 consists of 10 residues. The germline gives CDR1 LGHNT, CDR2 FRNRAP. The CDR3 is CASGLHGYTF. The DNA of the CDR3 is TGTGCTAGTGGTTTGCATGGCTACACCTTC.

This chain joins TRBV4-1 and TRBJ1-2; perhaps TRBD1 as D (5 bases). The germline V gene has CDR1 MGHRA and CDR2 YSYEKL. The CDR3 is 16 amino acids. The V end lost 0 bases, the J end lost 5 bases, and 16 bases lay between the germline ends. Written as DNA, the CDR3 is TGCGCCAGCAGCCAAGAAGCCAGGGCCTCTTTATATGGCTACACCTTC. Its translation: CASSQEARASLYGYTF.

This clonotype was seen repeatedly, ten times or more. CDR3 sequence (DNA): TGTGCCAGCAGCCTATCAGTTGAAGCTTTCTTT. It codes for CASSLSVEAFF. The chain recombines TRBV5-6 with TRBJ1-1; the D is unclear. V lost 4 bases and J lost 7, with 8 bases in between. Per the germline V gene, CDR1 is SGHDT and CDR2 is YYEEEE. This CDR3 region has 11 residues.

Ten or more counts support this clonotype. The CDR3 sequence is CASSPTGPLEAFF. In DNA form, the CDR3 reads TGTGCCAGCAGCCCGACAGGACCATTAGAAGCTTTCTTT. This chain joins TRBV7-9 and TRBJ1-1; possibly TRBD1 for D (6 bases). This CDR3 has 13 residues. V was trimmed by 5 bases and J by 8 bases, leaving 15 bases between them. Germline V gene lookup returns CDR1 SEHNR and CDR2 FQNEAQ (reference sequence).